The 25 T cell receptor beta chains below all came from one sample that was sequenced in a study of a mutant IDH1 vaccine in newly diagnosed glioma. TCRdb's copy holds only in-frame clones and misses some; the assay was immunoSEQ multiplex PCR. In the table there are 25,000 to 40,000 clones, approximately 89% of which are singletons. These receptors' targets are unknown. The time point here: week 47, end of study. Each dose delivered 300 ug of mutant IDH1 20-mer peptide subcutaneously with imiquimod. Here the sequenced sample was PBMCs, taken from a glioma patient whose treatment included an IDH1 peptide vaccine. These receptors were taken from a man in his forties with glioma.

Here the CDR3 DNA reads TGTGCCAGCAGTTTAAGTCCCCAGCTCTATGGCTACACCTTC. Translation gives CASSLSPQLYGYTF. This sequence joins TRBV28 and TRBJ1-2; D call uncertain. Trimming removed 2 bases from V and 4 bases from J, with 11 bases in between. Looked up from germline, CDR1 is MDHEN and CDR2 is SYDVKM. The CDR3 totals 14 residues.

The gene calls are TRBV10-3 and TRBJ1-1; weak D call: TRBD1 (5 bases). This CDR3 contains 13 residues. Germline-derived CDR1 and CDR2 are ENHRY and SYGVKD. V was pared by 6 bases and J by 3 bases, with 11 bases between. The CDR3: CAISRDSYTEAFF. The CDR3 coding sequence is TGTGCCATCAGCCGCGACAGTTACACTGAAGCTTTCTTT.

The rearrangement links TRBV5-8 to TRBJ2-7; possibly TRBD2 for D (5 bases). Germline assignment: CDR1 SGHTS and CDR2 YDEGEE. The CDR3 extends over 15 amino acids. Deletions cut 7 bases from V and 2 bases from J, with 19 bases between. This chain's CDR3 is CASPPARAETYEQYF. DNA for the CDR3: TGTGCCAGCCCCCCTGCGAGGGCCGAAACCTACGAGCAGTACTTC.

The gene calls are TRBV7-6 and TRBJ1-1; TRBD1 aligns across 9 bases. There are 15 residues in the CDR3. Germline assignment: CDR1 SGHVS and CDR2 FNYEAQ. V dropped 5 bases and J dropped 4; count of bases not matched to a gene: 8. The CDR3 loop reads CASSRRTGEGTEAFF. DNA for the CDR3: TGTGCCAGCAGCCGCCGGACAGGGGAGGGCACTGAAGCTTTCTTT.

The V and J genes are TRBV7-8 and TRBJ1-1; 7 bases map to TRBD1. CDR1 and CDR2 (germline): SGHVS, FQNEAQ. The ends lost 1 base at V and 5 bases at J; junction bases unmatched: 4. The CDR3 is 14 residues long. The CDR3 sequence: CASSLETGFTEAFF. DNA of the CDR3: TGTGCCAGCAGCTTAGAGACAGGGTTTACTGAAGCTTTCTTT.

The chain couples TRBV5-5 to TRBJ2-7, with 10 bases that match TRBD2. Trimming at V came to 0 bases and at J to 6 bases, leaving 6 bases not matched to a gene. Germline CDR1 reads SGHKS; CDR2 reads YYEKEE (reference sequence). The CDR3 sequence is 15 residues long. The CDR3: CASSLVSGRAREQYF. The CDR3, as DNA: TGTGCCAGCAGCTTGGTCAGCGGGAGGGCCCGCGAGCAGTACTTC.

J is TRBJ1-5 and V is TRBV28, with a possible D match to TRBD1 (6 bases). Germline CDR1 MDHEN, CDR2 SYDVKM. Trimming stripped 4 bases from V and 2 bases from J, with 9 bases between. The CDR3 runs to 14 residues. The CDR3 coding sequence is TGTGCCAGCAGTTCACAGGGAGGCAATCAGCCCCAGCATTTT. As protein: CASSSQGGNQPQHF.

This chain uses TRBV5-5 with TRBJ1-4; D gene ambiguous. The CDR3 covers 15 residues. V lost 0 bases and J 5 bases, leaving 11 bases between the germline ends. The germline V gene has CDR1 SGHKS and CDR2 YYEKEE (reference sequence). CDR3 nucleotides: TGTGCCAGCAGCTTGGATCGCAGCTCGAATGAAAAACTGTTTTTT. The encoded protein is CASSLDRSSNEKLFF. Using reference TRBV5-5 and TRBJ1-4 for the parts outside the CDR3, the full variable domain is DAGVTQSPTHLIKTRGQQVTLRCSPISGHKSVSWYQQVLGQGPQFIFQYYEKEERGRGNFPDRFSARQFPNYSSELNVNALLLGDSALYLCASSLDRSSNEKLFFGSGTQLSVL.

The chain links TRBV2 to TRBJ1-6, with no clear D. The germline V gene encodes CDR1 SNHLY and CDR2 FYNNEI. The CDR3 runs 15 residues. V was shortened by 1 base and J by 10 bases, with 14 bases between the two germline ends. The chain's CDR3 is CASSEGGPLNSPLHF. The DNA of the CDR3 is TGTGCCAGCAGTGAAGGAGGGCCCCTTAACTCACCCCTCCACTTT.

The CDR3 sequence: CASSLLARGPTDTQYF. The CDR3 region has the DNA TGTGCCAGCAGCTTACTAGCTCGGGGGCCCACAGATACGCAGTATTTT. V gene TRBV5-4 combines with J gene TRBJ2-3; TRBD1 or TRBD2 may be the D gene (6 bases each). This CDR3 is built from 16 residues. Trimming took off 2 bases at V and 2 bases at J, with 15 bases between the two ends. In germline, CDR1 is SGHNT, CDR2 YYREEE (reference sequence).

The rearrangement links TRBV5-4 to TRBJ1-2; D unresolved. The CDR3 spans 17 residues. CDR1 and CDR2 from the germline V gene are SGHNT and YYREEE (reference sequence). Trimming cost V 4 bases and J 2 bases, with 21 bases left between them. The CDR3 DNA reads TGTGCCAGCAGCCTTGACCTGCGAAGGACGGAGAACTATGGCTACACCTTC. Protein sequence: CASSLDLRRTENYGYTF.

The V gene is TRBV4-3, the J gene TRBJ2-1; no definite D call. Germline CDR1 reads LGHNA; CDR2 reads YSLEER. The CDR3 sequence is 17 residues long. V shed 3 bases and J shed 0 bases, with 15 bases lying between them. The CDR3 coding sequence is TGCGCCAGCAGCCAGGAAACGAGCAGGAGCTCCTACAATGAGCAGTTCTTC. Its protein is CASSQETSRSSYNEQFF.

The J gene is TRBJ1-4, the V gene TRBV6-1; no clear D gene. The CDR3 sequence is 18 residues long. Trimming took off 2 bases at V and 6 bases at J, with 22 bases between the two ends. The germline V gene has CDR1 MNHNS and CDR2 SASEGT. CDR3: CASSEFLVPGHSDEKLFF. The CDR3 DNA sequence: TGTGCCAGCAGTGAATTCCTTGTTCCGGGCCATAGCGATGAAAAACTGTTTTTT.

The V call is TRBV15, the J call TRBJ1-3; D gene ambiguous. The germline V gene encodes CDR1 LNHNV and CDR2 YYDKDF (reference sequence). The CDR3 is 15 residues long. V gave up 1 base and J gave up 0 bases, with 7 bases separating them. The CDR3 coding sequence is TGTGCCACCAGCAGAGTTAGCAGCTCTGGAAACACCATATATTTT. Translated, it gives CATSRVSSSGNTIYF. The full variable domain, completed using reference TRBV15 and TRBJ1-3, is DAMVIQNPRYQVTQFGKPVTLSCSQTLNHNVMYWYQQKSSQAPKLLFHYYDKDFNNEADTPDNFQSRRPNTSFCFLDIRSPGLGDTAMYLCATSRVSSSGNTIYFGEGSWLTVV.

This clone occurred a few times. The CDR3 protein is CASSRGMNTEAFF. Here the CDR3 DNA reads TGTGCCAGCAGTCGGGGCATGAACACTGAAGCTTTCTTT. The V call is TRBV28, the J call TRBJ1-1, with a tentative D call TRBD1 (5 bases). The CDR3 extends over 13 amino acids. Germline V lookup: CDR1 MDHEN, CDR2 SYDVKM. V was cut by 5 bases and J by 0 bases, with 7 bases left in between. Looking up the rest from reference TRBV28 and TRBJ1-1 gives the full variable domain: DVKVTQSSRYLVKRTGEKVFLECVQDMDHENMFWYRQDPGLGLRLIYFSYDVKMKEKGDIPEGYSVSREKKERFSLILESASTNQTSMYLCASSRGMNTEAFFGQGTRLTVV.

The J gene is TRBJ2-7, the V gene TRBV11-2, with 11 nucleotides matching TRBD1. V lost 6 bases to trimming and J lost 6 bases; unmatched junction nucleotides: 7. Germline V gene sequence: CDR1 SGHAT, CDR2 FQNNGV. This CDR3 contains 14 residues. CDR3 sequence (DNA): TGTGCCAGCAGAGGGACAGGGGGGTCTGGCGAGCAGTACGTC. Amino acid sequence: CASRGTGGSGEQYV.

The chain carries TRBV10-3 and TRBJ2-2; TRBD1 aligns across 10 bases. The CDR3 loop spans 14 amino acids. J was trimmed by 4 bases and V by 10 bases; bases with no gene match: 6. Germline V gives CDR1 ENHRY, CDR2 SYGVKD. This CDR3 is CATLRDRGTGELFF. The DNA of the CDR3 is TGTGCCACGCTTAGGGACAGGGGCACCGGGGAGCTGTTTTTT.

V usage is TRBV7-9 and J usage is TRBJ2-1, with 13 bases aligning to TRBD2. Germline V CDR1 and CDR2: SEHNR, FQNEAQ (reference sequence). The CDR3 is 16 residues long. The junction had 2 bases not matched to a gene; V was cut back by 4 bases and J by 2 bases. The chain's CDR3 is CASSYTSGRAYNEQFF. The CDR3 DNA sequence: TGTGCCAGCAGCTATACTAGCGGGAGGGCCTACAATGAGCAGTTCTTC.

This clone was observed once. The chain combines TRBV11-1 with TRBJ2-5; 9 positions agree with TRBD1. This CDR3 is built from 15 residues. Germline V CDR1 and CDR2: SGHAT, FQDESV (reference sequence). J lost 4 bases, V lost 4 bases, and 7 bases had no gene match. The CDR3 sequence: CASSSGQGGTETQYF. The CDR3 DNA reads TGTGCCAGCAGCTCGGGACAGGGAGGAACAGAGACCCAGTACTTC.

This clone turned up a few times. V gene TRBV7-2 combines with J gene TRBJ1-1; D unclear. V was clipped by 0 bases and J by 2 bases, with 7 bases between them. CDR1 and CDR2 from the germline V gene are SGHTA and FQGNSA. The CDR3 spans 14 residues. The CDR3 sequence is CASSLAGINTEAFF. CDR3 nucleotides: TGTGCCAGCAGCTTAGCGGGAATTAACACTGAAGCTTTCTTT.

The V call is TRBV30, the J call TRBJ1-6; a possible D gene is TRBD1 (6 bases). Germline-derived CDR1 and CDR2 are GTSNPN and SVGIG (reference sequence). Trimming took off 2 bases at V and 10 bases at J, with 15 bases between the two ends. The CDR3 is 14 amino acids. The CDR3 is CAWSFSTGSSPLHF. The DNA for the CDR3 is TGTGCCTGGAGTTTCTCAACAGGGTCCTCACCCCTCCACTTT.

The genes are TRBV10-2 and TRBJ2-4; no clear D. V lost 0 bases to trimming and J lost 10 bases, with 10 bases between them. This CDR3 is 13 amino acids long. Germline V gene sequence: CDR1 WSHSY, CDR2 SAAADI. In nucleotides, the CDR3 is TGCGCCAGCAGTGAGTCTGAGAAAGCGATTCAGTACTTC. As protein: CASSESEKAIQYF.

This clone appeared a few times. The genes are TRBV21-1 and TRBJ2-1; the table's D call of TRBD2 was not tested on the DNA. TRBV21-1 is designated a pseudogene. This CDR3 is 19 amino acids long. The CDR3 spells CASKPPGGVVSPFYNEQFF. CDR3 nucleotide sequence: TGTGCCAGCAAACCTCCGGGGGGGGTAGTTTCCCCTTTCTACAATGAGCAGTTCTTC.

In regard to this clone: Sequence at one end of the junction differs from germline and may be a read error. V usage is TRBV19 and J usage is TRBJ2-7; TRBD2 matches 11 bases. CDR1 LNHDA and CDR2 SQIVND come from the germline V gene (reference sequence). The CDR3 is 14 residues long. CDR3 sequence reads: CASSPGVAGGPSNF. DNA for the CDR3: TGTGCCAGTAGTCCCGGAGTAGCGGGAGGGCCTTCGAACTTC.

The rearrangement uses TRBV6-5 and TRBJ2-5, with D maybe TRBD2 (5 bases). The DNA end favors TRBJ2-7, so the J call may be wrong. Per germline, CDR1 MNHEY and CDR2 SVGAGI. This CDR3 contains 14 residues. The CDR3 spells CASSYSGDSYEQYF. The CDR3 DNA is TGTGCCAGCAGTTACTCGGGAGACTCCTACGAGCAGTACTTC.